The present entry profiles one TCR beta chain with its context. The entry originates in a study of cytomegalovirus exposure and HLA in healthy donors. Sequenced by immunoSEQ multiplex PCR; TCRdb stores in-frame clones only, minus some. The data hold roughly 100,000 clones, with roughly 95% observed a single time. This CDR3 is 16 amino acids long. The ends lost 3 bases at V and 5 bases at J; junction bases unmatched: 11. CDR1 and CDR2 (germline): LNHDA, SQIVND (reference sequence). Input material: PBMCs. The receptor's source is a woman between 18 and 29 years old in good health and CMV-seronegative. This chain links TRBV19 with TRBJ2-3; the match to TRBD1 covers 7 bases. The chain's CDR3 is CASSIGTVKLVDTQYF. The CDR3 nucleotides read TGTGCCAGTAGTATCGGGACAGTAAAACTTGTAGATACGCAGTATTTT.